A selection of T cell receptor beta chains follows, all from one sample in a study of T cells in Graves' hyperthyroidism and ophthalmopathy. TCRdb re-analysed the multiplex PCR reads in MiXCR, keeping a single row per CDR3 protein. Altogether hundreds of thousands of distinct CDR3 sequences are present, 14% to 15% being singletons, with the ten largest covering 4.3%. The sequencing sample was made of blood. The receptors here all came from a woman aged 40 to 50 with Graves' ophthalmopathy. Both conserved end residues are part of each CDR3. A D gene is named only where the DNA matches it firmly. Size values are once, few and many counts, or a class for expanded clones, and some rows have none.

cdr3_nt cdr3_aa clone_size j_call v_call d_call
TGTGCCAGTAGTACCCCCACAGCAGGGGAGGGACAGCCCCAGCATTTT CASSTPTAGEGQPQHF . TRBJ1-5 TRBV19 .
TGTGCCAGCAGTTTCAGGACTAGCCTAAGCGAGCAGTACTTC CASSFRTSLSEQYF many TRBJ2-7 TRBV28 TRBD2
TGTGCCAGCAGCCCCCGGGAGGGACTTAGGGACGAGCAGTACTTC CASSPREGLRDEQYF few TRBJ2-7 TRBV27 TRBD2
TGCAGTGCCCCCGGACCCAACGTTTGGTATTTT CSAPGPNVWYF few TRBJ2-3 TRBV20-1 .
TGCAGTGCTAGAAAGGTACCTGAAGAGACCCAGTACTTC CSARKVPEETQYF few TRBJ2-5 TRBV20-1 .
TGTGCCAGCAAACGTCCGGGAGGAACCGGGGAGCTGTTTTTT CASKRPGGTGELFF many TRBJ2-2 TRBV28 TRBD2
TGTGCCAGCAGCTTAGGGCCCCTTTATGGCTACACCTTC CASSLGPLYGYTF many TRBJ1-2 TRBV7-8 .
TGTGCCAGCAGGGAATCCAATCAGCCCCAGCATTTT CASRESNQPQHF many TRBJ1-5 TRBV28 .
TGTGCCAGCAGCTTTGGGGAGACTAGCAGTGAGACCCAGTACTTC CASSFGETSSETQYF many TRBJ2-5 TRBV11-2 TRBD2
TGTGCCAGTAAGGTCACCATGAACACTGAAGCTTTCTTT CASKVTMNTEAFF many TRBJ1-1 TRBV19 .
TGTGCCAGTAGTATTGGACAGCGGACCTACGAGCAGTACTTC CASSIGQRTYEQYF few TRBJ2-7 TRBV19 .
TGTGCCAGCAGCTTCCGCGAGACTCTAAAAGAGACCCAGTACTTC CASSFRETLKETQYF many TRBJ2-5 TRBV5-4 .
TGTGCCAGCAGTTTAGCTAGCGGGAGGGCTTATTCACAGTATTTT CASSLASGRAYSQYF . TRBJ2-3 TRBV28 TRBD2
TGTGCCAGCAGCTTAGACAATCAGCCCCAGCATTTT CASSLDNQPQHF many TRBJ1-5 TRBV7-2 .
TGCAGTGCCAGGGGGGACTACGAGCAGTACTTC CSARGDYEQYF many TRBJ2-7 TRBV20-1 .
TGTGCCAGCAGTTTCGCAGGGGGCGATCAGCCCCAGCATTTT CASSFAGGDQPQHF many TRBJ1-5 TRBV27 TRBD1
TGCAGTGCTCGGAAGCAAACTGAAGCTTTCTTT CSARKQTEAFF many TRBJ1-1 TRBV20-1 .
TGTGCCTGGAGTGTCGTAGCGGGAGGGTTTGGAGAGACCCAGTACTTC CAWSVVAGGFGETQYF . TRBJ2-5 TRBV30 TRBD2
TGTGCCACCCTGGCCGGCTCCTACGAGCAGTACTTC CATLAGSYEQYF many TRBJ2-7 TRBV6-5 .
TGCAGCGTTCTTGACAGGAGCAGCACAGATACGCAGTATTTT CSVLDRSSTDTQYF many TRBJ2-3 TRBV29-1 .
TGTGCCATCAGTGGGCAGGGGCTCCACTACGAGCAGTACTTC CAISGQGLHYEQYF many TRBJ2-7 TRBV10-3 .
TGTGCCAGCAGCGACCGAGGACAGGGCCAAGAGACCCAGTACTTC CASSDRGQGQETQYF . TRBJ2-5 TRBV2 TRBD1
TGTGCCAGCAGCTTAGCCCGGGAGCTAAGCTCCTACGAGCAGTACTTC CASSLARELSSYEQYF many TRBJ2-7 TRBV7-9 .
TGTGCCAGTAGCCGCGTTTGGGGAAACTCCTACGAGCAGTACTTC CASSRVWGNSYEQYF many TRBJ2-7 TRBV19 .
TGTGCCAGCCGGGGTTCGTCGGGGGAGACCCAGTACTTC CASRGSSGETQYF . TRBJ2-5 TRBV6-1 .
TGTGCCAGCAGTTACTCGACCACCTTTTATGGCTACACCTTC CASSYSTTFYGYTF many TRBJ1-2 TRBV6-5 .
TGTGCCAGTAGTCACGGACAGGGATATCAGCCCCAGCATTTT CASSHGQGYQPQHF many TRBJ1-5 TRBV19 TRBD1
TGTGCCACCAGTATCGGGGGCACCGGGGAGCTGTTTTTT CATSIGGTGELFF many TRBJ2-2 TRBV24-1 .
TGTGCCAGCAGCCTCCAGGCGGGAGGCTCCTACGAGCAGTACTTC CASSLQAGGSYEQYF many TRBJ2-7 TRBV7-2 TRBD2
TGTGCCAGCGGCGGACAGAACACCTACGAGCAGTACTTC CASGGQNTYEQYF many TRBJ2-7 TRBV12-3/TRBV12-4 .
TGTGCCAGCAGCACCGATGATTCCACTGAAGCTTTCTTT CASSTDDSTEAFF many TRBJ1-1 TRBV7-2 .
TGTGCCAGTACTGACGGACATCCTTCTTATGGCTACACCTTC CASTDGHPSYGYTF many TRBJ1-2 TRBV19 .
TGCGCCAGCAGCCAGACCGACAGGGCTCGCTATGGCTACACCTTC CASSQTDRARYGYTF many TRBJ1-2 TRBV4-1 TRBD1
TGTGCCGGCAGTGCTAGGGACGCGGGCAATCAGCCCCAGCATTTT CAGSARDAGNQPQHF many TRBJ1-5 TRBV6-1 .
TGTGCCAGCAGCCCCCGGGTTCGGGGGGAGCTGTTTTTT CASSPRVRGELFF few TRBJ2-2 TRBV11-3 .
TGTGCCATCAGTGCGGTTAGCTCTGGAAACACCATATATTTT CAISAVSSGNTIYF . TRBJ1-3 TRBV10-3 .
TGCAGCGTAGAAATCCACTTGCGCCTTGGGGAGACCCAGTACTTC CSVEIHLRLGETQYF many TRBJ2-5 TRBV29-1 .
TGTGCCTGGTCGGGCGGCGGCACAGATACGCAGTATTTT CAWSGGGTDTQYF . TRBJ2-3 TRBV30 .
TGCGCCAGCAGCCAAGGGGAGGCAGGGCCCTTGAACACTGAAGCTTTCTTT CASSQGEAGPLNTEAFF . TRBJ1-1 TRBV4-3 .
TGTGCCATCAGTGTGGACTCAGTTCAAGAGACCCAGTACTTC CAISVDSVQETQYF many TRBJ2-5 TRBV10-3 .
TGCAGCGTAGGACAGCTCTTCTCTGGGGCCAACGTCCTGACTTTC CSVGQLFSGANVLTF many TRBJ2-6 TRBV29-1 .
TGTGCCATAAAAATTCAGGAGACGACCTACGAGCAGTACTTC CAIKIQETTYEQYF many TRBJ2-7 TRBV2 .
TGTGCCAGCAGTACCGGACAGGGGAACACTGAAGCTTTCTTT CASSTGQGNTEAFF many TRBJ1-1 TRBV12-3/TRBV12-4 TRBD1
TGTGCCAGCAGTTCAACCAGAGGGGGGGAAAGGGACCAAGAGACCCAGTACTTC CASSSTRGGERDQETQYF many TRBJ2-5 TRBV12-3/TRBV12-4 .
TGTGCCAGTAGTACCAGCCCGGCCCACGGGACCCAGTACTTC CASSTSPAHGTQYF many TRBJ2-5 TRBV19 .
TGTGCCAGCAGCGTAGGTCCAGCCCCCTACGAGCAGTACTTC CASSVGPAPYEQYF many TRBJ2-7 TRBV9 .
TGTGCCAGCAGCTTAGCCTTGGCTCAAGAGACCCAGTACTTC CASSLALAQETQYF many TRBJ2-5 TRBV11-2 .
TGTGCCAGCAGTTCCCATCCTGCTTCGGGGCAGTACTTC CASSSHPASGQYF many TRBJ2-7 TRBV6-5 .
TGCAGTGCTAGGCAGGGGAGCTCCTACGAGCAGTACTTC CSARQGSSYEQYF few TRBJ2-7 TRBV20-1 .
TGTGCCTGGACCCCGGGGAGCGCTCAAGAGACCCAGTACTTC CAWTPGSAQETQYF many TRBJ2-5 TRBV30 .
TGTGCCAGCAGCCAAGAGTGGGACCGAACCTCCGGCGAGCAGTACTTC CASSQEWDRTSGEQYF . TRBJ2-7 TRBV6-2/TRBV6-3 .